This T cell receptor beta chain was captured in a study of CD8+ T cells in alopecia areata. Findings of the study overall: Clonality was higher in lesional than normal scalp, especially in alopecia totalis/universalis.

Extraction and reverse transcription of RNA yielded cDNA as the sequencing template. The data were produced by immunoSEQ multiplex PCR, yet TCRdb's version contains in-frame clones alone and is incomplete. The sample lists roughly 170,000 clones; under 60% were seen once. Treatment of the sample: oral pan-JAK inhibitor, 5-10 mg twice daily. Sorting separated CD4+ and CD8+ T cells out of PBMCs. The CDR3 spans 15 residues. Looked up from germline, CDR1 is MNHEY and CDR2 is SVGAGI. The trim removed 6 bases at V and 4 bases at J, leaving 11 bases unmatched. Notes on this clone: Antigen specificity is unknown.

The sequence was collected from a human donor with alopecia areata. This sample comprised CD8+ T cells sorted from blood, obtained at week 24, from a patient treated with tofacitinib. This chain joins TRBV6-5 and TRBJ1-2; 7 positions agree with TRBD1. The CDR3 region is CASRDETGVVYGYTF. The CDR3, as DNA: TGTGCCAGCAGAGATGAAACAGGGGTAGTCTATGGCTACACCTTC.